The source of this T cell receptor beta chain is a study of blood T cell repertoires in COVID-19. The repertoire was sequenced with immunoSEQ multiplex PCR; TCRdb's copy has only in-frame clones and lacks some. This sample has fewer than 300,000 clones, with roughly 90% found just once. V was clipped by 6 bases and J by 10 bases; unmatched bases: 9. The CDR3 is made up of 15 amino acids. CDR1 and CDR2 from the germline V gene are MGHDK and SYGVNS. The source of this sequence is a woman younger than 45 who had recovered from COVID-19. The chain recombines TRBV25-1 with TRBJ1-6; 10 bases align to TRBD1. Sequenced material: PBMCs or T cells enriched from blood (not recorded which). The DNA of the CDR3 is TGTGCCAGCAGAGCCCTTGGGACAGGGGTATCACCCCTCCACTTT. Translated, it gives CASRALGTGVSPLHF.